A selection of T cell receptor beta chains follows, all from one sample in a study of shared clonotypes between healthy human individuals. Profiling relied on immunoSEQ multiplex PCR, and the TCRdb table lists in-frame clones only, not all of them. The table lists 530,000 or so clones, 75% to 80% of them singletons. Sequenced input: PBMCs. The receptor set was obtained from a woman aged 40 to 50 in good health. Some clones in this sample may be carry-over from other donors' samples. CDR3s include the opening cysteine and the closing phenylalanine or tryptophan. The order of the fields is V gene, J gene, CDR3 protein.

V: TRBV6-1; J: TRBJ2-7; CDR3: CASSEKRGHPPGSYEQYF
V: TRBV7-9; J: TRBJ1-2; CDR3: CASSFENRGGYTF
V: TRBV6-5; J: TRBJ2-1; CDR3: CASSLSGVEFF
V: TRBV11-2; J: TRBJ1-2; CDR3: CASSPTGNYGYTF
V: TRBV9; J: TRBJ2-1; CDR3: CASSVAGLHEQFF
V: TRBV15; J: TRBJ2-3; CDR3: CATSSQHGPSGHTDTQYF
V: TRBV6-1; J: TRBJ1-3; CDR3: CASSEQPRGVGNTIYF
V: TRBV5-1; J: TRBJ2-5; CDR3: CASSSGKLQETQYF
V: TRBV5-6; J: TRBJ2-1; CDR3: CASSLGIGRSSYNEQFF
V: TRBV5-1; J: TRBJ2-7; CDR3: CASSESQGAYEQYF
V: TRBV2; J: TRBJ1-2; CDR3: CASSEAELYGYTF
V: TRBV2; J: TRBJ2-3; CDR3: CASRQLAGAADTQYF
V: TRBV15; J: TRBJ2-2; CDR3: CATSRDPSGTTGELFF
V: TRBV5-1; J: TRBJ2-3; CDR3: CASSTGPGGDTQYF
V: TRBV7-9; J: TRBJ2-7; CDR3: CASSLAGGEQYF
V: TRBV7-3; J: TRBJ2-7; CDR3: CASSLAGTSYEQYF
V: TRBV7-2; J: TRBJ2-3; CDR3: CASSLGLTDTQYF
V: TRBV6-6; J: TRBJ1-4; CDR3: CASSQTRTNEKLFF
V: TRBV7-9; J: TRBJ2-2; CDR3: CASSQGGLGGELFF
V: TRBV27; J: TRBJ2-7; CDR3: CASRVMTGTYEQYF
V: TRBV5-1; J: TRBJ1-4; CDR3: CASSPGREQNEKLFF
V: TRBV7-3; J: TRBJ2-6; CDR3: CASSFASSGANVLTF
V: TRBV25-1; J: TRBJ1-4; CDR3: CASSTGVTNEKLFF
V: TRBV11-2; J: TRBJ2-1; CDR3: CASNPWTSGNNEQFF
V: TRBV5-1; J: TRBJ2-3; CDR3: CASSLRLAGGSSTDTQYF
V: TRBV11-3; J: TRBJ2-2; CDR3: CASSPPGLAGNTGELFF
V: TRBV7-8; J: NA; CDR3: CASSLPGLHYEQYF
V: TRBV2; J: TRBJ2-5; CDR3: CASSETDEETQYF
V: TRBV19; J: TRBJ2-7; CDR3: CASSSGLAGGLSSYEQYF
V: TRBV5-1; J: TRBJ2-3; CDR3: CASSLDRPQDTQYF
V: TRBV7-3; J: TRBJ2-2; CDR3: CASSFRGGYTGELFF
V: TRBV6-4; J: TRBJ2-2; CDR3: CASSPLAGNTGELFF
V: TRBV29-1; J: TRBJ1-2; CDR3: CSADGTGNYGYTF
V: TRBV27; J: TRBJ2-3; CDR3: CASSPARDNPSTDTQYF
V: TRBV5-1; J: TRBJ2-4; CDR3: CASSLTTGGSIQYF
V: TRBV19; J: TRBJ2-3; CDR3: CASSPRTGTYTDTQYF
V: TRBV25-1; J: TRBJ2-5; CDR3: CASSVETGGETQYF
V: TRBV6-1; J: TRBJ1-2; CDR3: CASSLGVFYGYTF
V: TRBV28; J: TRBJ1-2; CDR3: CASSQQDYGYTF
V: TRBV27; J: TRBJ1-4; CDR3: CASSLLGSEKLFF
V: TRBV9; J: TRBJ2-2; CDR3: CASSVGRLAGGELFF
V: TRBV6-5; J: TRBJ2-4; CDR3: CASSFDGLAKNIQYF
V: TRBV11-2; J: TRBJ2-7; CDR3: CASSRLGRRSYEQYF
V: TRBV21-1; J: TRBJ2-3; CDR3: CASSRTDTQYF
V: TRBV28; J: TRBJ1-4; CDR3: CASSQAATNEKLFF
V: TRBV6-5; J: TRBJ1-1; CDR3: CASSYSSWGKNTEAFF
V: TRBV4-3; J: TRBJ2-1; CDR3: CASSQDFSGSFNEQFF
V: TRBV10-3; J: TRBJ1-5; CDR3: CAVRTGDQPQHF
V: TRBV4-1; J: TRBJ2-1; CDR3: CASSRGRSSGRQNEQFF
V: TRBV19; J: TRBJ2-7; CDR3: CASSTRTGTYEQYF
V: TRBV7-8; J: TRBJ2-4; CDR3: CASSSGYSKNIQYF
V: TRBV2; J: TRBJ2-3; CDR3: CASSRQTSTDTQYF
V: TRBV29-1; J: TRBJ2-3; CDR3: CSVESDRFTDTQYF